The 9 T cell receptor beta chains listed next were all sequenced from one sample in a study of T cell changes during pregnancy in multiple sclerosis. TCRdb's copy holds only in-frame clones and misses some; the assay was immunoSEQ multiplex PCR. The table shows tens of thousands of clones, with roughly 92% occurring only once. The source material was peripheral blood, sampled in the third trimester of pregnancy. Receptor source: a female donor with multiple sclerosis, enrolled in a pregnancy study.

The chain joins TRBV19 to TRBJ1-2; no clear D. The length of the CDR3 is 16 residues. Trimming stripped 3 bases from V and 0 bases from J, with 14 bases between. Germline-derived CDR1 and CDR2 are LNHDA and SQIVND (reference sequence). DNA of the CDR3: TGTGCCAGTAGTATCCCCAAAGCCAGCGCTAACTATGGCTACACCTTC. Protein sequence: CASSIPKASANYGYTF.

V gene TRBV10-3 combines with J gene TRBJ2-1; 7 bases map to TRBD2. The CDR3 contains 12 residues. Unmatched junction bases numbered 6, after V lost 8 bases and J lost 8 bases. Looked up from germline, CDR1 is ENHRY and CDR2 is SYGVKD. Here the CDR3 DNA reads TGTGCCATCGGCCGGGAGGATGATGAGCAGTTCTTC. Protein product: CAIGREDDEQFF.

Only a few counts were recorded for this clone. V usage is TRBV7-9 and J usage is TRBJ1-2; 9 positions match TRBD1. There are 13 residues in the CDR3. Germline V gene lookup returns CDR1 SEHNR and CDR2 FQNEAQ (reference sequence). V was pared by 6 bases and J by 8 bases, with 7 bases of the junction left unmatched. The CDR3 nucleotides are TGTGCCAGCAGTACCGGGACAGGGTCCGGCTACACCTTC. This encodes CASSTGTGSGYTF.

This chain uses TRBV11-2 with TRBJ2-1; 11 bases match TRBD2. V shed 0 bases and J 9 bases; nucleotides not matched to a gene: 13. Germline V gene sequence: CDR1 SGHAT, CDR2 FQNNGV. There are 18 residues in the CDR3. CDR3 bases: TGTGCCAGCAGCTTAGAGAGGTTGGTTAGCGGGAGGGCCAGTGAGCAGTTCTTC. It codes for CASSLERLVSGRASEQFF.

The gene calls are TRBV27 and TRBJ2-2; D is perhaps TRBD1 (6 bases). Germline CDR1 is MNHEY and CDR2 is SMNVEV (reference sequence). The CDR3 length is 15 residues. Trimming cost V 3 bases and J 1 base, with 9 bases left between them. The CDR3 loop reads CASSFTTGNTGELFF. The CDR3 nucleotides are TGTGCCAGCAGTTTTACGACAGGGAACACCGGGGAGCTGTTTTTT.

This clone was counted once. The J gene is TRBJ2-1, the V gene TRBV30; tentatively, D is TRBD2 (5 bases). The CDR3 totals 15 residues. V shed 0 bases and J shed 2 bases, with 11 bases lying between them. Germline V lookup: CDR1 GTSNPN, CDR2 SVGIG (reference sequence). The CDR3 DNA reads TGTGCCTGGAGTGTACCAGCGGATGCCTACAATGAGCAGTTCTTC. It codes for CAWSVPADAYNEQFF.

The gene calls are TRBV18 and TRBJ2-1, with 12 nucleotides matching TRBD2. This CDR3 region has 17 residues. V gave up 3 bases and J gave up 8 bases; unmatched junction bases: 11. The V gene's germline CDR1 is KGHSH and CDR2 LQKENI. The CDR3 coding sequence is TGTGCCAGCTCACCGTACACCGGGACTAGCGGGCAAGATGAGCAGTTCTTC. This translates into CASSPYTGTSGQDEQFF.

This clone showed up just a few times. The chain uses TRBV29-1 and TRBJ2-2; D is possibly TRBD2 (5 bases). The V gene lost 7 bases and the J gene lost 3 bases, with 18 bases spanning the gap. Germline-derived CDR1 and CDR2 are SQVTM and ANQGSEA. This CDR3 spans 15 amino acids. CDR3 nucleotide sequence: TGCAGCGCCCTAAACGGGCTGAGGGACACCGGGGAGCTGTTTTTT. Amino acids: CSALNGLRDTGELFF.

The sample holds one count of this clone. V and J are TRBV10-2 and TRBJ2-7; 9 nucleotides agree with TRBD2. This CDR3 spans 15 amino acids. V lost 4 bases, J lost 2 bases, and 6 bases stayed unmatched. Germline values: CDR1 WSHSY, CDR2 SAAADI. The CDR3 DNA follows: TGCGCCAGCAGTGGTCGGACTAGCGAGACCTACGAGCAGTACTTC. This gives the protein CASSGRTSETYEQYF.